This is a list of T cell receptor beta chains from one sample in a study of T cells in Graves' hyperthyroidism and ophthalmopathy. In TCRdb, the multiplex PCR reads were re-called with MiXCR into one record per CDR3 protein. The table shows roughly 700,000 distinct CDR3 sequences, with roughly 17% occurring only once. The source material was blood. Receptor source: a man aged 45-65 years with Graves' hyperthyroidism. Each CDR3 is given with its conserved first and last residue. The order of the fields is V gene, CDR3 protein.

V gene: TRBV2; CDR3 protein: CASSRGARGTDTQYF
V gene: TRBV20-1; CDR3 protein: CSARVSSGTYEQYF
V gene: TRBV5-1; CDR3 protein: CASSFIWTSGNNEQFF
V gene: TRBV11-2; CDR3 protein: CASSLTDGGELFF
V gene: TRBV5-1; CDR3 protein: CASSSLGARASSQETQYF
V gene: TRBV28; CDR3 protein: CASTVSNQPQHF
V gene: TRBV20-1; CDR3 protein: CSARARQGGITEAFF
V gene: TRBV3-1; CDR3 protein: CASSQDLIRGWTEAFF
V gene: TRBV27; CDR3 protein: CANSLRTGTSYTF
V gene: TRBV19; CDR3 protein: CASRDLSYNEQFF
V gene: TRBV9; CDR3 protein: CASSALRGGSSYNEQFF
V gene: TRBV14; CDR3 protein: CASSHYVNTGELFF
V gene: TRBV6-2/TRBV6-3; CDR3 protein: CATSPGTDTQYF
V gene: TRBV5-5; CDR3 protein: CASSSPYEHDNYGYTF
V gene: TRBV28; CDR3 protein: CASSLFPALEETQYF
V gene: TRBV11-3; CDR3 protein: CASSSPGLNEQFF
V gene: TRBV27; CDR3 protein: CASSLSNGGTGASNEQFF
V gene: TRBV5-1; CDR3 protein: CASSWDGGRQETQYF
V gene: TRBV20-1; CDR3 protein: CSARDPDRKETQYF
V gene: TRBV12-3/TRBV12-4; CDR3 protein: CASSLSDEQYF
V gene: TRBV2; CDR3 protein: CASSEGSGRGEETQYF
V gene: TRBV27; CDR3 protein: CASSFGVRDTQYF
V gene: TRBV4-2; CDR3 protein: CASSDDRATEYEQYF
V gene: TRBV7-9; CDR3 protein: CASSLGQGVVTEAFF
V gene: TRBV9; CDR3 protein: CASSVALAGGTDTQYF
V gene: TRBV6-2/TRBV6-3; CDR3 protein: CASSSTGAHNEQFF
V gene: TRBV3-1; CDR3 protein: CASSQREIQETRYF
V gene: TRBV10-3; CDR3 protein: CAISESSHRAFYGYTF
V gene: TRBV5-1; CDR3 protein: CASSPLGIGYEQYF
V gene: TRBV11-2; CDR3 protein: CASSPGTSGRSDEQYF
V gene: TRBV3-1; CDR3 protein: CASSRQGATGYTF
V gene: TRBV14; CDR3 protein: CASSQDVDNMEQFF
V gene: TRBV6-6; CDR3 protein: CASSYEGRGKLFF
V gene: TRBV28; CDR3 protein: CASSSSRGTNRYNEQFF
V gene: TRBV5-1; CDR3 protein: CASSLSTGAMNTEAFF
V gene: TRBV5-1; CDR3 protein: CASSGGPNTEAFF
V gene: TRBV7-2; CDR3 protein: CASSLAGGRELFF
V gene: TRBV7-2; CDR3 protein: CASSEVGKQFF
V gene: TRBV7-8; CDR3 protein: CASSLSRAATIYNEQFF
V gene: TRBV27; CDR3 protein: CASSSRHDGARETQYF
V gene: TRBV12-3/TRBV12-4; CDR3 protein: CASSLSGAPYEQYF
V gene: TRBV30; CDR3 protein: CAWSVPAGEQYF
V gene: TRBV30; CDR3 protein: CAFDSQVSEAFF
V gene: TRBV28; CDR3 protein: CAGSLFSPLHF
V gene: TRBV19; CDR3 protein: CASSNLQGAHEQYF
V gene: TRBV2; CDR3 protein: CASTPGQANTGELFF
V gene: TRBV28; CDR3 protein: CASSITSGRTGANVLTF
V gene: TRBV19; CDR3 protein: CASSIRTGWRYNEQFF
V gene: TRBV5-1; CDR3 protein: CASSLGGTSADTQYF
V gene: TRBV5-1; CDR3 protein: CASSLAGPEAFF
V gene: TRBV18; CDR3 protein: CASSRQDNTYEQYF
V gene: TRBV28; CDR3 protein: CASSLLRPSTDTQYF
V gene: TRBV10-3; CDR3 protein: CASSSGTVGRPQHF
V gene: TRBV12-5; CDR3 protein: CASGLVTGLRTEAFF
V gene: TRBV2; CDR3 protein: CASSRQASYEQYF
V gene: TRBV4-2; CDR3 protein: CASSSFQDSGDTQYF
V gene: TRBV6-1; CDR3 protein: CASRERQAPTQYF
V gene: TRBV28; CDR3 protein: CASTPGGGGTGELFF